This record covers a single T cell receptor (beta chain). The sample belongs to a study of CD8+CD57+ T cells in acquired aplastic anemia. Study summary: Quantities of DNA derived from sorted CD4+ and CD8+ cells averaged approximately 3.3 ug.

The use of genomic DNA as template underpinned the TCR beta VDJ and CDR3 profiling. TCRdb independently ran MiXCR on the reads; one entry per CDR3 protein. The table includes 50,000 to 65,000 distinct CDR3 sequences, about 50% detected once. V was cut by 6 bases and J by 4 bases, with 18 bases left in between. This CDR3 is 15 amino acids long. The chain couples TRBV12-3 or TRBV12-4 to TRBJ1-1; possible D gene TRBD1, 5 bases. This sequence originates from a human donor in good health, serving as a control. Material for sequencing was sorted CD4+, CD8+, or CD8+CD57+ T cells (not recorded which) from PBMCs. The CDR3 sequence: CASSPRPGPITEAFF. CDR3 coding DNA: TGTGCCAGCAGCCCCAGGCCAGGGCCGATCACTGAAGCTTTCTTT.